Listed below are T cell receptor beta chains from one sample, sequenced in a study of T cell responses to AZD1222 COVID-19 vaccine. Generated by immunoSEQ multiplex PCR, the TCRdb table keeps only in-frame clones and is missing some. The sample carries about 120,000 clones, roughly 90% recorded once. The sample was peripheral blood, taken 28 days after the second AZD1222 dose. Receptor source: an adult who received the AZD1222 COVID-19 vaccine. Both conserved end residues are part of each CDR3. Each record gives: clone size, D gene, J gene, V gene, CDR3 length, CDR3 protein, CDR3 DNA. D genes are given only for firm matches. Expanded clones get a size class; other rows say once, few or many, or leave the size out.

abundance: -
d_gene: -
j_gene: TRBJ2-3
v_gene: TRBV6-2/TRBV6-3
len: 12
CDR3aa: CASSQDLDTQYF
CDR3nt: TGTGCCAGCAGTCAAGACCTAGATACGCAGTATTTT

abundance: -
d_gene: -
j_gene: TRBJ1-2
v_gene: TRBV27
len: 15
CDR3aa: CASSLHYIGLYGYTF
CDR3nt: TGTGCCAGCAGCCTCCACTATATCGGTCTTTATGGCTACACCTTC

abundance: -
d_gene: TRBD1
j_gene: TRBJ2-1
v_gene: TRBV29-1
len: 15
CDR3aa: CSVETGTGGHGEQFF
CDR3nt: TGCAGCGTTGAAACCGGGACAGGGGGCCACGGAGAGCAGTTCTTC

abundance: -
d_gene: -
j_gene: TRBJ1-5
v_gene: TRBV27
len: 14
CDR3aa: CASSSTYPNQPQHF
CDR3nt: TGTGCCAGCAGTTCAACCTATCCCAATCAGCCCCAGCATTTT

abundance: -
d_gene: TRBD1
j_gene: TRBJ1-3
v_gene: TRBV4-2
len: 17
CDR3aa: CASSHLGAQGEGNTIYF
CDR3nt: TGTGCCAGCAGCCACCTTGGCGCACAGGGGGAAGGAAACACCATATATTTT

abundance: once
d_gene: -
j_gene: TRBJ1-4
v_gene: TRBV3-1/TRBV3-2
len: 16
CDR3aa: CASSRRRLGGNEKLFF
CDR3nt: TGTGCCAGCTCAAGACGACGTTTGGGCGGTAATGAAAAACTGTTTTTT

abundance: -
d_gene: -
j_gene: TRBJ2-7
v_gene: TRBV7-2
len: 13
CDR3aa: CASSLVQLYEQYF
CDR3nt: TGTGCCAGCAGCTTAGTACAGCTATACGAGCAGTACTTC

abundance: -
d_gene: -
j_gene: TRBJ1-4
v_gene: TRBV7-8
len: 15
CDR3aa: CASSFLGTDDEKLFF
CDR3nt: TGTGCCAGCAGCTTCCTCGGGACTGACGATGAAAAACTGTTTTTT

abundance: -
d_gene: -
j_gene: TRBJ1-5
v_gene: TRBV2
len: 15
CDR3aa: CASSEQGSFSQPQHF
CDR3nt: TGTGCCAGCAGTGAACAGGGGTCTTTCAGTCAGCCCCAGCATTTT

abundance: -
d_gene: -
j_gene: TRBJ1-2
v_gene: TRBV7-2
len: 14
CDR3aa: CASSLAVANYGYTF
CDR3nt: TGTGCCAGCAGCTTAGCAGTAGCTAACTATGGCTACACCTTC

abundance: -
d_gene: TRBD2
j_gene: TRBJ2-3
v_gene: TRBV29-1
len: 15
CDR3aa: CSVVGSGGFTDTQYF
CDR3nt: TGCAGCGTTGTGGGTAGCGGGGGGTTCACAGATACGCAGTATTTT

abundance: -
d_gene: TRBD2
j_gene: TRBJ2-7
v_gene: TRBV18
len: 15
CDR3aa: CASSPETSGASEQYF
CDR3nt: TGTGCCAGCTCACCTGAGACTAGCGGGGCAAGTGAGCAGTACTTC

abundance: -
d_gene: TRBD1
j_gene: TRBJ1-2
v_gene: TRBV12-3/TRBV12-4
len: 13
CDR3aa: CATFTSGGSGYTF
CDR3nt: TGTGCCACATTCACCTCAGGGGGCTCTGGCTACACCTTC

abundance: -
d_gene: TRBD1
j_gene: TRBJ1-2
v_gene: TRBV5-4
len: 13
CDR3aa: CASSQGQEDGYTF
CDR3nt: TGTGCCAGCAGCCAAGGACAGGAAGATGGCTACACCTTC

abundance: -
d_gene: -
j_gene: TRBJ1-6
v_gene: TRBV7-2
len: 13
CDR3aa: CASSLDRPLPLHF
CDR3nt: TGTGCCAGCAGCTTAGATAGACCGCTACCCCTCCACTTT

abundance: -
d_gene: -
j_gene: TRBJ1-1
v_gene: TRBV10-2
len: 14
CDR3aa: CASSEEGEYTEAFF
CDR3nt: TGCGCCAGCAGTGAGGAGGGGGAGTATACTGAAGCTTTCTTT

abundance: -
d_gene: -
j_gene: TRBJ2-2
v_gene: TRBV3-1/TRBV3-2
len: 17
CDR3aa: CASSQWVGGGSTGELFF
CDR3nt: TGTGCCAGCAGCCAATGGGTGGGGGGCGGCAGCACCGGGGAGCTGTTTTTT

abundance: -
d_gene: -
j_gene: TRBJ1-5
v_gene: TRBV2
len: 14
CDR3aa: CATQGVGSNQPQHF
CDR3nt: TGTGCCACCCAAGGGGTCGGGAGCAATCAGCCCCAGCATTTT

abundance: -
d_gene: -
j_gene: TRBJ2-3
v_gene: TRBV5-1
len: 17
CDR3aa: CASSLGQRTSSTDTQYF
CDR3nt: TGCGCCAGCAGCTTGGGACAAAGGACTTCTAGCACAGATACGCAGTATTTT

abundance: few
d_gene: -
j_gene: TRBJ2-1
v_gene: TRBV7-9
len: 14
CDR3aa: CASSNGTPYNEQFF
CDR3nt: TGTGCCAGCAGCAACGGGACGCCCTACAATGAGCAGTTCTTC

abundance: -
d_gene: TRBD1
j_gene: TRBJ1-6
v_gene: TRBV5-1
len: 16
CDR3aa: CASSLLSTGVNSPLHF
CDR3nt: TGCGCCAGCAGTTTGTTATCCACAGGGGTGAATTCACCCCTCCACTTT

abundance: -
d_gene: -
j_gene: TRBJ1-1
v_gene: TRBV3-1/TRBV3-2
len: 13
CDR3aa: CASSQATGAEAFF
CDR3nt: TGTGCCAGCAGCCAAGCCACAGGCGCTGAAGCTTTCTTT

abundance: once
d_gene: -
j_gene: TRBJ1-1
v_gene: TRBV6-1
len: 12
CDR3aa: CASSEFRTEAFF
CDR3nt: TGTGCCAGCAGTGAATTCCGAACTGAAGCTTTCTTT

abundance: -
d_gene: TRBD1
j_gene: TRBJ1-1
v_gene: TRBV5-1
len: 16
CDR3aa: CASSLSAGGMNTEAFF
CDR3nt: TGCGCCAGCAGCTTGAGCGCAGGGGGCATGAACACTGAAGCTTTCTTT

abundance: -
d_gene: -
j_gene: TRBJ2-1
v_gene: TRBV7-9
len: 12
CDR3aa: CASSLGANKQFF
CDR3nt: TGTGCCAGCAGCTTAGGCGCCAATAAGCAGTTCTTC

abundance: once
d_gene: -
j_gene: TRBJ1-3
v_gene: TRBV6-2/TRBV6-3
len: 14
CDR3aa: CASSRDNSGNTIYF
CDR3nt: TGTGCCAGCAGCCGGGACAACTCTGGAAACACCATATATTTT

abundance: -
d_gene: TRBD1
j_gene: TRBJ1-6
v_gene: TRBV5-1
len: 15
CDR3aa: CASSGGQGRNSPLHF
CDR3nt: TGCGCCAGCAGCGGTGGACAGGGACGGAATTCACCCCTCCACTTT

abundance: -
d_gene: -
j_gene: TRBJ2-7
v_gene: TRBV18
len: 14
CDR3aa: CASSPLEQGGEQYF
CDR3nt: TGTGCCAGCTCACCACTAGAACAGGGAGGGGAGCAGTACTTC

abundance: -
d_gene: TRBD1
j_gene: TRBJ2-7
v_gene: TRBV10-3
len: 14
CDR3aa: CAISERTGTYEQYF
CDR3nt: TGTGCCATCAGCGAAAGGACAGGAACCTACGAGCAGTACTTC

abundance: -
d_gene: TRBD1
j_gene: TRBJ2-7
v_gene: TRBV6-5
len: 15
CDR3aa: CASSWGQGGSYEQYF
CDR3nt: TGTGCCAGCAGTTGGGGACAGGGGGGATCCTACGAGCAGTACTTC

abundance: -
d_gene: TRBD1
j_gene: TRBJ1-2
v_gene: TRBV12-3/TRBV12-4
len: 12
CDR3aa: CATGQGGYGYTF
CDR3nt: TGTGCCACGGGACAGGGGGGCTATGGCTACACCTTC

abundance: -
d_gene: TRBD1
j_gene: TRBJ2-2
v_gene: TRBV10-3
len: 15
CDR3aa: CAISPGQGGPGELFF
CDR3nt: TGTGCCATCAGCCCGGGACAGGGTGGTCCCGGGGAGCTGTTTTTT

abundance: -
d_gene: -
j_gene: TRBJ1-2
v_gene: TRBV25-1
len: 15
CDR3aa: CASGREGQGNYGYTF
CDR3nt: TGTGCCAGCGGGAGGGAGGGCCAGGGGAACTATGGCTACACCTTC

abundance: -
d_gene: -
j_gene: TRBJ1-1
v_gene: TRBV7-6
len: 15
CDR3aa: CASSLGLGGYTEAFF
CDR3nt: TGTGCCAGCAGCTTAGGTTTGGGGGGTTACACTGAAGCTTTCTTT

abundance: few
d_gene: -
j_gene: TRBJ1-6
v_gene: TRBV5-1
len: 15
CDR3aa: CASSLEGSLNSPLHF
CDR3nt: TGCGCCAGCAGCTTGGAGGGGTCTTTGAATTCACCCCTCCACTTT